This T cell receptor (beta chain) was documented in a study of CD8+ T cells in alopecia areata (dated by TCRdb to the late 2010s). Study-wide context: The treated patients took part in an open-label pilot trial in which moderate-to-severe alopecia areata was treated with oral tofacitinib at 5 to 10 mg twice daily. Tofacitinib was administered for 6 to 18 months, and 6 months of follow-up off drug were then conducted to assess delayed response and recurrence. For the treated patients, the SALT score, which quantifies what percentage of scalp surface area is affected, served as the measure of disease severity. To study T cell clonal expansion in alopecia areata, the researchers applied high-throughput TCRbeta sequencing to both the C3H/HeJ mouse model and human patients. Scalp tissue and sorted CD4+ and CD8+ peripheral blood T cells from patchy and totalis/universalis alopecia areata patients and from healthy controls were covered by human TCRbeta sequencing. Patients on tofacitinib were biopsied at baseline and after 4 and 24 weeks of treatment, and several of the patients also had a later scalp biopsy. Scalp clonality was compared across normal scalp (n=4), patchy alopecia areata scalp (n=8), and alopecia totalis/universalis scalp (n=8). RNA came from the PAXgene miRNA kit for fixed scalp, the miRNeasy kit for PBMCs, and the RNeasy kit for mouse skin. TCRbeta CDR3 regions were amplified by immunoSEQ multiplex PCR using 35 Vbeta forward and 13 Jbeta reverse primers. Study-wide conclusions, independent of this receptor: Many expanded lesional clones persisted in scalp and blood during tofacitinib treatment, which may partly explain relapse after stopping treatment. The treated cohort was small, with a single nonresponder, so links between baseline CD8+ expansion and response need larger studies. Unlike mouse skin, where gammadelta T cells dominate, normal human skin contains resident alphabeta T cells that get sequenced too, which complicates analysis of the scalp TCR repertoire. Higher clonality and more expanded CD8+ clones were observed in lesional scalp than in normal scalp, particularly in alopecia totalis/universalis, a finding suggestive of antigenic drive. Tofacitinib significantly lowered scalp clonality and the number of expanded CD8+ clones among the top 100 scalp clones. Shared TCR sequences between patients were less evident than in mice, which may be partly attributable to HLA diversity in the patient population.

Explained via the paper, the time point label denotes: around 4 weeks on oral tofacitinib. The sample's treatment or condition label is to be understood as: oral pan-JAK inhibitor, 5-10 mg twice daily. Lesional scalp punch biopsies and peripheral blood were obtained from alopecia areata patients. PBMCs were separated by density centrifugation and stained for CD3, CD4 and CD8, after which CD4+ and CD8+ T cells were sorted on a FACSAria. Notes on this clone: The target of this receptor is not known. Base quality data are lacking; no much larger clone is found one base away.

Preparation of the library involved the immunoSEQ multiplex PCR assay. To provide template for TCR sequencing, every sample had RNA extracted and reverse transcribed into cDNA. First-strand cDNA was synthesized with SuperScript III using a 2:1 mix of oligo-dT and random hexamers. A synthetic immune receptor repertoire was used to measure amplification bias, and any remaining bias was corrected computationally. The original methods were these. Raw reads were preprocessed to remove errors, and CDR3 was defined by IMGT conventions from the conserved cysteine to phenylalanine. To get clonality, Shannon entropy was normalized by log2 of the number of productive unique TCRs and the result was subtracted from 1. Whether each scalp clone was CD4 or CD8 was inferred by checking scalp TCRbeta sequences against the CD4 and CD8 repertoires from sorted blood. This immuneACCESS table, as held by TCRdb, lists in-frame sequences with V and J called but not all clones. Of the missing ones, under half trace to an unresolved V gene in checked studies; the others have no known cause. That table furnishes V, J and clone size, whereas the DNA furnished D and trimming. Across this sample there are approximately 200,000 clones, with roughly three fifths seen only once. The top ten clones comprise approximately 3.3% of the sample.

There are 15 amino acids in the CDR3, from cysteine to phenylalanine inclusive. Of all the DNA, just the CDR3 is kept, 45 bases in frame from base 1. The germline V gene encodes CDR1 SGHTA and CDR2 FQGNSA. V is clipped by 8 bases and J by 7 bases, and the sequence between their germline boundaries is 18 bases long. This sequence uses TRBV7-2 and TRBJ1-6; the D gene cannot be named for sure. This sequence was found in a human donor with alopecia areata. This sample comprised CD4+ T cells sorted from blood, obtained at week 4, from a patient treated with tofacitinib. The CDR3 protein is CASGAHHLGNSPLHF. The DNA is TGTGCCAGCGGAGCACACCATTTGGGGAATTCACCCCTCCACTTT.